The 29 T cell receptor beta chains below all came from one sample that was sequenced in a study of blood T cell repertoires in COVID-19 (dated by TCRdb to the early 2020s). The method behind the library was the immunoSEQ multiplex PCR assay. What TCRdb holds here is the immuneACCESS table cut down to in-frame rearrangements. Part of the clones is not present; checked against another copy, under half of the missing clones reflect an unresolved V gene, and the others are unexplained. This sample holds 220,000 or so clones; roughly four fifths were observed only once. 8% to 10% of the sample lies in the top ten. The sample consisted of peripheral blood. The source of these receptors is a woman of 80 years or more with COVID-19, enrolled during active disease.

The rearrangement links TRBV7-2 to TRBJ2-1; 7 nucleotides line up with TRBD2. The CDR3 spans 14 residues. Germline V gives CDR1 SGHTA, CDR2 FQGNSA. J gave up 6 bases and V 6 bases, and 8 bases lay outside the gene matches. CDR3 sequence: CASRTTGGLNEQFF. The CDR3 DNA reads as TGTGCCAGCAGGACGACGGGAGGTCTCAATGAGCAGTTCTTC.

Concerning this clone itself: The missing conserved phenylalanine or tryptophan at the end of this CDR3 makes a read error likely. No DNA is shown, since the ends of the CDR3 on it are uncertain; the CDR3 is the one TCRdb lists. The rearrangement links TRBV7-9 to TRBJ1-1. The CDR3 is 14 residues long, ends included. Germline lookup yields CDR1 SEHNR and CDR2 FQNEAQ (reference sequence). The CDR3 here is CASSFARGQVPAFL.

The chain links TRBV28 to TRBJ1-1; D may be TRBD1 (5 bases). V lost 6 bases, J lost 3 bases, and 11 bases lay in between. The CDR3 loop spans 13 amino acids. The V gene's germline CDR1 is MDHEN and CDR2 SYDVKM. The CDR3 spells CASRGDIDTEAFF. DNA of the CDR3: TGTGCCAGCAGAGGGGATATAGACACTGAAGCTTTCTTT.

The CDR3 DNA follows: TGTGCCAGCAGTTACTCGACGTGGGGGACACTGACTGAAGCTTTCTTT. Its protein product is CASSYSTWGTLTEAFF. The V and J genes are TRBV6-5 and TRBJ1-1; D is possibly TRBD1 (6 bases). This CDR3 has 16 amino acids. The V gene's germline CDR1 is MNHEY and CDR2 SVGAGI. Deletions cut 0 bases from V and 5 bases from J, with 16 bases between.

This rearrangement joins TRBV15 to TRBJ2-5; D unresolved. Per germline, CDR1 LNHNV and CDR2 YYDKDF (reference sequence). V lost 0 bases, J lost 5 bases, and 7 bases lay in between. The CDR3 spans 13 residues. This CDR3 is CATSRDSRETQYF. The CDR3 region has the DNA TGTGCCACCAGCAGAGATTCTCGGGAGACCCAGTACTTC.

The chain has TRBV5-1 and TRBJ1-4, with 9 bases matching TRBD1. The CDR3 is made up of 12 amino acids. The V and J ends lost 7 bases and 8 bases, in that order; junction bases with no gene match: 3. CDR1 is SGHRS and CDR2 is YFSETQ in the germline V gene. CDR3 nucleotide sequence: TGCGCCAGCTCGACAGGGGGGGAAAAACTGTTTTTT. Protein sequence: CASSTGGEKLFF.

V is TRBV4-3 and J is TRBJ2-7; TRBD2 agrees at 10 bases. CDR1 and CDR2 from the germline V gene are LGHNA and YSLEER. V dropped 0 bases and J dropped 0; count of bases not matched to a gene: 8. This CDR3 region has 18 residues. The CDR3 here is CASSQDSAGGEFSYEQYF. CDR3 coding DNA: TGCGCCAGCAGCCAAGACTCAGCGGGAGGGGAATTCTCCTACGAGCAGTACTTC.

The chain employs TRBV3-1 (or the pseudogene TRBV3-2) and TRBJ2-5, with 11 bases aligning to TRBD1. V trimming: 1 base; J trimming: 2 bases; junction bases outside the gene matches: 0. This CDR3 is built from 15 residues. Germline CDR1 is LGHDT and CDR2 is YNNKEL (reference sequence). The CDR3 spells CASSQGDRGQETQYF. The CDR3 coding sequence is TGTGCCAGCAGCCAAGGGGACAGGGGGCAAGAGACCCAGTACTTC.

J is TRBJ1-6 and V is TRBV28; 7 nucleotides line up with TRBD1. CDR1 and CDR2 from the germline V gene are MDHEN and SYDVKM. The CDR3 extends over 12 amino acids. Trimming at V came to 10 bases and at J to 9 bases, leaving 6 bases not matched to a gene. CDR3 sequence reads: CATQGGVSPLHF. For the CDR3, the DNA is TGTGCCACTCAGGGGGGCGTTTCACCCCTCCACTTT. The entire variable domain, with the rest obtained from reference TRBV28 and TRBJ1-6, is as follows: DVKVTQSSRYLVKRTGEKVFLECVQDMDHENMFWYRQDPGLGLRLIYFSYDVKMKEKGDIPEGYSVSREKKERFSLILESASTNQTSMYLCATQGGVSPLHFGNGTRLTVT.

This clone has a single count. CDR3 in amino acids: CASSQRIADSYEQYF. DNA for the CDR3: TGTGCCAGCAGCCAGCGGATAGCGGATTCCTACGAGCAGTACTTC. The genes are TRBV4-2 and TRBJ2-7; tentative D call: TRBD2 (6 bases). Between the trimmed V and J ends, which lost 3 bases and 1 base, there was a span of 13 bases. Germline-derived CDR1 and CDR2 are LGHNA and YNFKEQ. The CDR3 consists of 15 residues.

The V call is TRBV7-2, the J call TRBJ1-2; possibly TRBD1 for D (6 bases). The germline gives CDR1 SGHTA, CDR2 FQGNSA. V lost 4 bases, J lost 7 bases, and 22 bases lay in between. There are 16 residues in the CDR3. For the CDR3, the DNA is TGTGCCAGCAGCTGGGGGCGGCGACAGATCGAGCCTGGCTACACCTTC. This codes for CASSWGRRQIEPGYTF.

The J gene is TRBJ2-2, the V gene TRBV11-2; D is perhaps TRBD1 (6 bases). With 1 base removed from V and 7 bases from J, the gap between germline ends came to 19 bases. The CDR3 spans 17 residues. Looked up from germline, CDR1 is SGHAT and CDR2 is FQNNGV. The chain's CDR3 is CASSLGGPGARIGELFF. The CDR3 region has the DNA TGTGCCAGCAGCTTAGGAGGCCCAGGGGCTCGCATCGGGGAGCTGTTTTTT. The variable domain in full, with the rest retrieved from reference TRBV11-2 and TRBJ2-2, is EAGVAQSPRYKIIEKRQSVAFWCNPISGHATLYWYQQILGQGPKLLIQFQNNGVVDDSQLPKDRFSAERLKGVDSTLKIQPAKLEDSAVYLCASSLGGPGARIGELFFGEGSRLTVL.

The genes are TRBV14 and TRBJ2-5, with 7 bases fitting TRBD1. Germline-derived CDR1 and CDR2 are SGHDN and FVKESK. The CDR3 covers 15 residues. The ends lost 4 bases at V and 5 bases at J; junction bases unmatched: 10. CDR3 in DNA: TGTGCCAGCAGCCGGGACAGCCTTAGGGGCGAGACCCAGTACTTC. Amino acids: CASSRDSLRGETQYF.

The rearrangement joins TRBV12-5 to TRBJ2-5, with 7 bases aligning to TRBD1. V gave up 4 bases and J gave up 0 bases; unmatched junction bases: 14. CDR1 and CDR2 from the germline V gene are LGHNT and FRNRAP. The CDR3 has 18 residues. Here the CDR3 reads CASGWARRQGGYQETQYF. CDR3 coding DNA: TGTGCTAGTGGTTGGGCCCGAAGACAGGGTGGGTACCAAGAGACCCAGTACTTC. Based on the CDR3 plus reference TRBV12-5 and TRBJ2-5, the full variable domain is DARVTQTPRHKVTEMGQEVTMRCQPILGHNTVFWYRQTMMQGLELLAYFRNRAPLDDSGMPKDRFSAEMPDATLATLKIQPSEPRDSAVYFCASGWARRQGGYQETQYFGPGTRLLVL.

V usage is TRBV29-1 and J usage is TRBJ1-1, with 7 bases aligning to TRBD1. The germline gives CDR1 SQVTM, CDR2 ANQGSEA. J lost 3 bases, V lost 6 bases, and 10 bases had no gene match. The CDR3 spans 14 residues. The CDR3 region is CSVPTGTADTEAFF. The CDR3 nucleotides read TGCAGCGTCCCAACCGGGACAGCGGACACTGAAGCTTTCTTT.

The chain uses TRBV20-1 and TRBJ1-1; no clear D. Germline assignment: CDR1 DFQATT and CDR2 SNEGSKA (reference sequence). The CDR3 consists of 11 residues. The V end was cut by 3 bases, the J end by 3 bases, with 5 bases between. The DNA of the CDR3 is TGCAGTGCTAGGGCAGACACTGAAGCTTTCTTT. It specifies CSARADTEAFF.

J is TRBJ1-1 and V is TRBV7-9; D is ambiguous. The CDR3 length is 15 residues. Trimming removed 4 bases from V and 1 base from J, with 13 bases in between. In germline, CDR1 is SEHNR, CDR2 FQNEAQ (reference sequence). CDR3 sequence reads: CASSSRGRENTEAFF. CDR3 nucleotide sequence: TGTGCCAGCAGCTCTCGAGGCCGAGAGAACACTGAAGCTTTCTTT.

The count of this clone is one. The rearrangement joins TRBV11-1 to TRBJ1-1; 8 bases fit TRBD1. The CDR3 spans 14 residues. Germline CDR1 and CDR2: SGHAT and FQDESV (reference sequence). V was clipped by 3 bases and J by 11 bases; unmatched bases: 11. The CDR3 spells CASSFIPGGAEAFF. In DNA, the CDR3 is TGTGCCAGCAGCTTTATCCCAGGGGGCGCGGAGGCTTTCTTT.

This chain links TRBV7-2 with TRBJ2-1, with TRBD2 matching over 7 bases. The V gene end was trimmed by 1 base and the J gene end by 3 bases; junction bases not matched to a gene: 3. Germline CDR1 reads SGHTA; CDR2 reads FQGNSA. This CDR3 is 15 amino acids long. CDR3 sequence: CASSLGTRVYNEQFF. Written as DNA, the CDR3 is TGTGCCAGCAGCTTAGGGACTAGGGTCTACAATGAGCAGTTCTTC.

CDR3 amino acids: CASSPDSGANSPLHF. CDR3 nucleotide sequence: TGTGCCAGCAGTCCGGACAGCGGGGCTAATTCACCCCTCCACTTT. The chain has TRBV2 and TRBJ1-6; the D gene is possibly TRBD1 (6 bases). V was cut by 5 bases and J by 6 bases, with 14 bases left in between. CDR1 is SNHLY and CDR2 is FYNNEI in the germline V gene. The CDR3 has 15 amino acids. The full variable domain, with the rest looked up from reference TRBV2 and TRBJ1-6, is EPEVTQTPSHQVTQMGQEVILRCVPISNHLYFYWYRQILGQKVEFLVSFYNNEISEKSEIFDDQFSVERPDGSNFTLKIRSTKLEDSAMYFCASSPDSGANSPLHFGNGTRLTVT.

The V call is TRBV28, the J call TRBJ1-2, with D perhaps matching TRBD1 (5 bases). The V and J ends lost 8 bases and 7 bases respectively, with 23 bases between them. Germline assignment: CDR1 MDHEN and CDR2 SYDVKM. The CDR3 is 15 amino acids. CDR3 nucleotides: TGTGCCAGCTCCCTAGTAAAGCCTAGTCAGGGTGGCTACACCTTC. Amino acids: CASSLVKPSQGGYTF.

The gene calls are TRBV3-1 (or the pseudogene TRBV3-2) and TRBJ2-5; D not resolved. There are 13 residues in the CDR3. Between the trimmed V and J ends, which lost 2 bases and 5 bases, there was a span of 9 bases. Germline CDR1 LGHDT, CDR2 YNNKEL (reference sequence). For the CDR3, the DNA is TGTGCCAGCAGCCAATCCTATTCGGAGACCCAGTACTTC. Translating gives CASSQSYSETQYF.

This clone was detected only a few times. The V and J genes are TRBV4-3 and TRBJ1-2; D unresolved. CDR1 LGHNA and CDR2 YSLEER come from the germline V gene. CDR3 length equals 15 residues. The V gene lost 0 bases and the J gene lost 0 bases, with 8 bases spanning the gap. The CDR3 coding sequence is TGCGCCAGCAGCCAAGATTACTCTACTAACTATGGCTACACCTTC. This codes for CASSQDYSTNYGYTF.

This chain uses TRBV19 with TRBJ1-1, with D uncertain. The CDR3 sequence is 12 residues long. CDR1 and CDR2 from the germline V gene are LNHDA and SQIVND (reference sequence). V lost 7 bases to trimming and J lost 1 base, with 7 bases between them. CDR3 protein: CASTEGNTEAFF. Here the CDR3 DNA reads TGTGCCAGTACGGAGGGGAACACTGAAGCTTTCTTT. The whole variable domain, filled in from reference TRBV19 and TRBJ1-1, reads DGGITQSPKYLFRKEGQNVTLSCEQNLNHDAMYWYRQDPGQGLRLIYYSQIVNDFQKGDIAEGYSVSREKKESFPLTVTSAQKNPTAFYLCASTEGNTEAFFGQGTRLTVV.

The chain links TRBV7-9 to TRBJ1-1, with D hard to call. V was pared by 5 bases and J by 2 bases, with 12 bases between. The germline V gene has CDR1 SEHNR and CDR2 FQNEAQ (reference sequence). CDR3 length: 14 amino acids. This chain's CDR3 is CASSRGGKNTEAFF. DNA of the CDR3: TGTGCCAGCAGCCGCGGCGGAAAAAACACTGAAGCTTTCTTT.

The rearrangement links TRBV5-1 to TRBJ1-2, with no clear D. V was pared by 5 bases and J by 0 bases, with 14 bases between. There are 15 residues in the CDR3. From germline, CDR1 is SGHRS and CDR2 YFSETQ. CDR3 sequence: CASRITPISNYGYTF. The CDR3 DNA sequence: TGCGCCAGCAGAATTACACCGATTTCTAACTATGGCTACACCTTC.

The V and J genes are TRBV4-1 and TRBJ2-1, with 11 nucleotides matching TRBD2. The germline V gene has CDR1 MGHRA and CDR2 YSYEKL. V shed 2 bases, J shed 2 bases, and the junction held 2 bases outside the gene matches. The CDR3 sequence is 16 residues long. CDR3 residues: CASSQPTSGAYNEQFF. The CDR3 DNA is TGCGCCAGCAGCCAACCGACTAGCGGGGCCTACAATGAGCAGTTCTTC.

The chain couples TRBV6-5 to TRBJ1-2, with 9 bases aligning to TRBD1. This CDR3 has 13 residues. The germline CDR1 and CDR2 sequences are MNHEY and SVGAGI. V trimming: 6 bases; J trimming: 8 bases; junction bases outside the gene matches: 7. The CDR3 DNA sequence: TGTGCCAGCAGAAAGGGACAGGGTGAAGGCTACACCTTC. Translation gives CASRKGQGEGYTF.

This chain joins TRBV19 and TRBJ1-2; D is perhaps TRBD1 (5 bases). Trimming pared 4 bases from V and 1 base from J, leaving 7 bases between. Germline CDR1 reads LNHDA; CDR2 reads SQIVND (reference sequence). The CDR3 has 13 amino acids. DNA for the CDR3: TGTGCCAGTAGTACGACAGATAACTATGGCTACACCTTC. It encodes CASSTTDNYGYTF.